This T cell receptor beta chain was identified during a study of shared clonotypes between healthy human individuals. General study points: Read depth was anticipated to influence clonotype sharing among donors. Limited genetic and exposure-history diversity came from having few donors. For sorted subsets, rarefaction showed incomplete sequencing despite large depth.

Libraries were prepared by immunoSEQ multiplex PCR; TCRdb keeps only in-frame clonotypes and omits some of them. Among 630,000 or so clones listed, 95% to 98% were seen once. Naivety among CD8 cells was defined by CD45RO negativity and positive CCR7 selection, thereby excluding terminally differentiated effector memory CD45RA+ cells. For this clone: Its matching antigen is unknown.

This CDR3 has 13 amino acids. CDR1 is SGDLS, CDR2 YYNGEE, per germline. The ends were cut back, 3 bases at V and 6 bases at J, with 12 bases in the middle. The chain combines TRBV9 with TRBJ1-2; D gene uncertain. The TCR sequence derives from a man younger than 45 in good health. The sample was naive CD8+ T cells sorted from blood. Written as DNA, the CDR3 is TGTGCCAGCAGCGCAGGCAGTTGGGATGGCTACACCTTC. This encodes CASSAGSWDGYTF. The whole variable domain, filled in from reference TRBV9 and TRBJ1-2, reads DSGVTQTPKHLITATGQRVTLRCSPRSGDLSVYWYQQSLDQGLQFLIQYYNGEERAKGNILERFSAQQFPDLHSELNLSSLELGDSALYFCASSAGSWDGYTFGSGTRLTVV.